The subject of this entry is one TCR beta chain. Thyroid surgery had not been preceded by any treatment in any patient. These data belong to a study of metastatic and nonmetastatic thyroid tumors. Study-level background: Malignant thyroid and benign thyroid patients provided blood and tumor or nodule tissue whose repertoires were compared.

In the authors' methods: A papillary thyroid cancer distant-metastasis classifier was built from CDR3 differences across clinicopathological groups. TCRdb re-called clones from the PCR reads using MiXCR. The V and J calls here are based on TCRdb, not the publication. This table holds 72,000 or so clones, less than 20% found once. Germline CDR1 reads LGHDT; CDR2 reads YNNKEL (reference sequence). Between the trimmed V and J ends, which lost 2 bases and 0 bases, there was a span of 5 bases. The CDR3 spans 14 residues. This receptor was taken from a female donor with papillary thyroid cancer or a benign thyroid nodule (not recorded which). Some clones in this sample may be carry-over from other donors' samples. This rearrangement joins TRBV3-1 to TRBJ1-3; D uncertain. Sequencing was performed on blood. CDR3 nucleotide sequence: TGTGCCAGCAGCCAATGGGGCTCTGGAAACACCATATATTTT. Encoded protein: CASSQWGSGNTIYF.